The next 16 T cell receptor beta chains were all read from a single sample in a study of T cell responses to AZD1222 COVID-19 vaccine (dated by TCRdb to the early 2020s). The label giving this sample's time point can be read as: baseline before first vaccination. Libraries were built with the immunoSEQ multiplex PCR assay. Sourced from immuneACCESS, this table was stored by TCRdb with only in-frame sequences that have V and J called. A share of the clones is absent; for the studies checked, an unresolved V gene accounts for under half, and the remainder has no known explanation. Across this sample there are over 120,000 clones, with roughly nine tenths seen only once. Under 2% of the sample comes from the top ten. Here the sequenced sample was peripheral blood, taken on day 0 of AZD1222 vaccination. The receptors derive from an adult in good health.

This chain links TRBV19 with TRBJ2-3, with a possible D match to TRBD1 (5 bases). The germline V gene has CDR1 LNHDA and CDR2 SQIVND (reference sequence). The ends were cut back, 5 bases at V and 1 base at J, with 13 bases in the middle. The CDR3 covers 15 residues. Here the CDR3 reads CASSPRQSRTDTQYF. CDR3 nucleotide sequence: TGTGCCAGTAGTCCGCGACAGAGTCGCACAGATACGCAGTATTTT.

V and J are TRBV5-1 and TRBJ1-6, with 7 nucleotides matching TRBD1. V lost 3 bases and J lost 0; bases outside the gene matches: 6. The CDR3 runs to 17 residues. Germline CDR1 and CDR2: SGHRS and YFSETQ. CDR3 DNA: TGCGCCAGCAGCTCCGAGCCAGGGGGCTCCTATAATTCACCCCTCCACTTT. It encodes CASSSEPGGSYNSPLHF.

This clone was seen a single time. This chain joins TRBV5-4 and TRBJ2-3; TRBD2 matches at 11 bases. J lost 5 bases, V lost 1 base, and 6 bases had no gene match. The CDR3 contains 16 residues. Germline V gene lookup returns CDR1 SGHNT and CDR2 YYREEE (reference sequence). CDR3 region: CASSLSSGGELDTQYF. The CDR3 bases are TGTGCCAGCAGCTTGAGTAGCGGGGGGGAATTAGATACGCAGTATTTT.

The chain joins TRBV11-2 to TRBJ1-1; a weak D match, TRBD1 (6 bases). Trimming took 1 base from V and 3 from J, leaving 12 bases between them. The CDR3 consists of 15 residues. CDR1 and CDR2 from the germline V gene are SGHAT and FQNNGV. The CDR3 spells CASSLVGGWDTEAFF. Written as DNA, the CDR3 is TGTGCCAGCAGCTTAGTAGGGGGGTGGGACACTGAAGCTTTCTTT.

This chain uses TRBV5-8 with TRBJ1-1, with a weak D call TRBD1 (6 bases). This CDR3 is built from 15 residues. CDR1 and CDR2 from the germline V gene are SGHTS and YDEGEE. The V end was cut by 7 bases, the J end by 2 bases, with 18 bases between. Here the CDR3 reads CASSSGRGANTEAFF. Written as DNA, the CDR3 is TGTGCCAGCTCCTCGGGTCGGGGGGCTAACACTGAAGCTTTCTTT. Together with reference TRBV5-8 and TRBJ1-1, the CDR3 gives the full variable domain: EAGVTQSPTHLIKTRGQQATLRCSPISGHTSVYWYQQALGLGLQFLLWYDEGEERNRGNFPPRFSGRQFPNYSSELNVNALELEDSALYLCASSSGRGANTEAFFGQGTRLTVV.

The chain carries TRBV27 and TRBJ2-3, with D unclear. In germline, CDR1 is MNHEY, CDR2 SMNVEV (reference sequence). V shed 8 bases and J shed 0 bases, with 12 bases lying between them. The CDR3 consists of 14 residues. The CDR3 nucleotides are TGTGCCAGCCAAGGGCCAGTTAGCACAGATACGCAGTATTTT. It yields the protein CASQGPVSTDTQYF.

V and J are TRBV19 and TRBJ2-2; D tentatively reads TRBD1 or TRBD2 (5 bases each). Trimming left V 5 bases short and J 6 bases short, with 22 bases between. The germline V gene has CDR1 LNHDA and CDR2 SQIVND (reference sequence). The CDR3 consists of 17 residues. CDR3 protein: CASSSRGWAGSPGELFF. The CDR3 DNA sequence: TGTGCCAGTAGTTCTAGGGGATGGGCAGGGAGTCCCGGGGAGCTGTTTTTT.

This sequence joins TRBV13 and TRBJ1-6, with 8 bases aligning to TRBD1. CDR3 length: 16 residues. V dropped 5 bases and J dropped 9; count of bases not matched to a gene: 12. Germline V gene lookup returns CDR1 PRHDT and CDR2 FYEKMQ (reference sequence). In DNA form, the CDR3 reads TGTGCCAGCAGCGTCTCCGAGGACAGGGTAGTTTCACCCCTCCACTTT. Translation: CASSVSEDRVVSPLHF. The full variable domain, in which reference TRBV13 and TRBJ1-6 provide the parts outside the CDR3, is AAGVIQSPRHLIKEKRETATLKCYPIPRHDTVYWYQQGPGQDPQFLISFYEKMQSDKGSIPDRFSAQQFSDYHSELNMSSLELGDSALYFCASSVSEDRVVSPLHFGNGTRLTVT.

The genes are TRBV28 and TRBJ2-7; 8 positions match TRBD1. Germline V gives CDR1 MDHEN, CDR2 SYDVKM. Losses at the gene ends were 5 bases for V and 6 bases for J; bases not matched to a gene: 15. The CDR3 contains 16 residues. This chain's CDR3 is CASSVYGTGSCCEQYF. The CDR3 bases are TGTGCCAGCAGTGTCTACGGGACAGGAAGCTGCTGCGAGCAGTACTTC.

This clone was seen only once. This sequence joins TRBV19 and TRBJ2-7; D is uncertain. The CDR3 has 14 amino acids. Germline V gives CDR1 LNHDA, CDR2 SQIVND (reference sequence). V lost 4 bases to trimming and J lost 0 bases, with 10 bases between them. In DNA, the CDR3 is TGTGCCAGTAGTAGGACGTTGACCTCCTACGAGCAGTACTTC. It specifies CASSRTLTSYEQYF. The variable domain in full, completed from reference TRBV19 and TRBJ2-7, reads DGGITQSPKYLFRKEGQNVTLSCEQNLNHDAMYWYRQDPGQGLRLIYYSQIVNDFQKGDIAEGYSVSREKKESFPLTVTSAQKNPTAFYLCASSRTLTSYEQYFGPGTRLTVT.

The rearrangement links TRBV7-6 to TRBJ2-1, with a tentative D call TRBD2 (6 bases). Germline V gene sequence: CDR1 SGHVS, CDR2 FNYEAQ. Trimming cost V 2 bases and J 6 bases, with 23 bases left between them. CDR3 length: 18 amino acids. The CDR3 DNA follows: TGTGCCAGCAGCTTACGTGTTCCCGGGACTGGCGGGTCCAATGAGCAGTTCTTC. This translates into CASSLRVPGTGGSNEQFF. The complete variable domain, with remaining parts taken from reference TRBV7-6 and TRBJ2-1, reads GAGVSQSPRYKVTKRGQDVALRCDPISGHVSLYWYRQALGQGPEFLTYFNYEAQQDKSGLPNDRFSAERPEGSISTLTIQRTEQRDSAMYRCASSLRVPGTGGSNEQFFGPGTRLTVL.

This chain's CDR3 is CAWSVRGQGPSPLHF. CDR3 sequence (DNA): TGTGCCTGGAGTGTAAGGGGACAGGGACCTTCACCCCTCCACTTT. The V gene is TRBV30, the J gene TRBJ1-6; 9 bases align to TRBD1. Per the germline V gene, CDR1 is GTSNPN and CDR2 is SVGIG (reference sequence). Losses at the gene ends were 0 bases for V and 9 bases for J; bases not matched to a gene: 6. This CDR3 region has 15 residues. Complete variable domain (other parts from reference TRBV30 and TRBJ1-6): SQTIHQWPATLVQPVGSPLSLECTVEGTSNPNLYWYRQAAGRGLQLLFYSVGIGQISSEVPQNLSASRPQDRQFILSSKKLLLSDSGFYLCAWSVRGQGPSPLHFGNGTRLTVT.

The rearrangement links TRBV10-1 to TRBJ2-1; 10 positions agree with TRBD1. Germline CDR1 and CDR2: WNHNN and SYGVQD (reference sequence). J gave up 10 bases and V 4 bases, and 7 bases lay outside the gene matches. This CDR3 comprises 14 residues. CDR3 loop: CASSVGTGVPEQFF. The CDR3 coding sequence is TGCGCCAGCAGTGTTGGGACAGGGGTTCCCGAGCAGTTCTTC.

This chain connects TRBV2 to TRBJ2-3, with D perhaps assigned TRBD1 or TRBD2 (5 bases each). This CDR3 has 13 residues. Germline lookup yields CDR1 SNHLY and CDR2 FYNNEI. Trimming took off 6 bases at V and 6 bases at J, with 13 bases between the two ends. The CDR3, as DNA: TGTGCCAGCAGGCCCGGGGCCGCCGATACGCAGTATTTT. It translates to CASRPGAADTQYF.

The chain employs TRBV11-3 and TRBJ2-1; possibly TRBD2 for D (6 bases). CDR1 SGHNT and CDR2 YENEEA come from the germline V gene. The CDR3 is 15 amino acids. V was trimmed by 1 base and J by 9 bases, leaving 16 bases between them. CDR3 residues: CASSLVASVRGEQFF. In DNA, the CDR3 is TGTGCCAGCAGCTTAGTGGCTAGCGTGAGAGGTGAGCAGTTCTTC.

The chain combines TRBV6-2 or TRBV6-3 with TRBJ2-7, with TRBD1 identical over 9 bases. Germline V gives CDR1 MNHEY, CDR2 SVGEGT. CDR3 length: 13 amino acids. The V segment lost 2 bases and the J segment 7 bases; nucleotides outside the gene matches: 3. The CDR3 coding sequence is TGTGCCAGCAGTTACGACAGGGGGGATGAGCAGTACTTC. This gives the protein CASSYDRGDEQYF.